This T cell receptor beta chain originates from a study of OX40 agonist ivuxolimab in advanced cancers. Across the study: Three patients, one with hepatocellular carcinoma and two with cutaneous melanoma, responded partially.

The CDR3 has 16 amino acids. V was clipped by 1 base and J by 0 bases, with 10 bases between them. The germline V gene has CDR1 LNHDA and CDR2 SQIVND (reference sequence). TCRdb's copy holds only in-frame clones and misses some; the assay was immunoSEQ multiplex PCR. The table includes approximately 38,000 clones, approximately 90% detected once. Broader study findings: Some nonresponders also had low normalized T-cell clonal expansion.

About this clone itself: Its antigen remains unidentified.

This chain joins TRBV19 and TRBJ2-4; D is undetermined. The clonotype comes from an adult with an advanced solid tumor such as melanoma, head and neck, liver or kidney cancer. The sequencing used CD4+ or CD8+ T cells sorted from blood, collected in a trial of the OX40 agonist ivuxolimab. The CDR3 bases are TGTGCCAGTAGTATAGTGAGGTACGGAGCCAAAAACATTCAGTACTTC. It codes for CASSIVRYGAKNIQYF.